A selection of T cell receptor beta chains follows, all from one sample in a study of CDR3 diversity in severe acne. TCRdb analysed the PCR reads with MiXCR anew, one entry per CDR3 protein. The data show about 84,000 distinct CDR3 sequences, with roughly 51% seen just once and roughly an eighth held by the top ten. The sample taken for sequencing was blood. Every receptor here comes from a male donor in good health, without acne. The CDR3 runs from the conserved cysteine through the conserved F or W. Fields, in order: CDR3 length, clone size, J gene, D gene, V gene, CDR3 DNA, CDR3 protein. D genes are given only for firm matches. Expanded clones get a size class; other rows say once, few or many, or leave the size out.

12,.,TRBJ1-1,.,TRBV6-5,TGTGCCAGCAGTTACCGGGGGGGAGAAGCCTCCTTT,CASSYRGGEASF
15,.,TRBJ2-3,TRBD2,TRBV6-1,TGTGCCAGCAGCAAACTAGCGGGGGGGCGTGATACGCAGTACTTT,CASSKLAGGRDTQYF
13,many,TRBJ2-5,.,TRBV30,TGTGCCTGGAGCACGAGAGGGCGAGAGACCCAGTACTTC,CAWSTRGRETQYF
15,.,TRBJ2-7,TRBD1,TRBV10-3,TGTGCCATCAGTGAGCCGGGACAGGGGATTTACGAGCAGTACTTC,CAISEPGQGIYEQYF
18,.,TRBJ2-5,TRBD2,TRBV20-1,TGCAGTGCTCCGTTAGCGACTAGCGGGAACCTGTACCAAGAGACCCAGTACTTC,CSAPLATSGNLYQETQYF
13,medium-sized,TRBJ2-2,.,TRBV29-1,TGCAGCGTTGGGCCGATGAACACCGGGGAGCTGTTTTTT,CSVGPMNTGELFF
10,.,TRBJ1-1,.,TRBV7-8,TGTGCCAGCAGCTTAGGAGGGGCTTTCTTT,CASSLGGAFF
17,few,TRBJ2-6,TRBD1,TRBV6-2/TRBV6-3,TGTGCCAGCAGTTACTCCCCAGGGGGCCCTGGGGCCAACGTCCTGACTTTC,CASSYSPGGPGANVLTF
15,.,TRBJ2-3,TRBD1,TRBV5-1,TGCGCCAGCAGCGAACCGACAGGGGCAGCAGATACGCAGTATTTT,CASSEPTGAADTQYF
14,.,TRBJ2-7,.,TRBV7-9,TGTGCCAGCAGCTCCCGCAGTGGGTGGAATGAGCAGTACTTC,CASSSRSGWNEQYF
12,.,TRBJ2-7,TRBD2,TRBV5-5,TGTGCCAGCAGCCCGGGAGGGAACGAGCAGTACTTC,CASSPGGNEQYF
14,once,TRBJ2-2,.,TRBV29-1,TGCAGCGGCGTCAGGGGGGAAAACACCGGGGAGCTGTTTTTT,CSGVRGENTGELFF
15,.,TRBJ2-5,TRBD2,TRBV7-9,TGTGCCAGCAGCTTAAAGGGTGGGGAGGGTGAGACCCAGTACTTC,CASSLKGGEGETQYF
16,many,TRBJ2-2,TRBD1,TRBV3-1,TGTGCCAGCAGCCAGGGGGACAGGGGGGTCACCGGGGAGCTGTTTTTT,CASSQGDRGVTGELFF
17,.,TRBJ2-3,.,TRBV19,TGTGCCAGTAGTATAGACGTTAACAAAGCGGGCACAGATACGCAGTATTTT,CASSIDVNKAGTDTQYF
15,few,TRBJ2-5,.,TRBV9,TGTGCCAGCAGCGTAGCTAGCGGAGGGGGAGAGACCCAGTACTTC,CASSVASGGGETQYF
15,.,TRBJ1-2,.,TRBV10-2,TGCGCCAGCAGGCCCGGGAGGGGAGGACTCTATGGCTACACCTTC,CASRPGRGGLYGYTF
16,many,TRBJ2-1,TRBD2,TRBV6-2/TRBV6-3,TGTGCCAGCAGAAGACTAGCGGGAGGGGTCTACAATGAGCAGTTCTTC,CASRRLAGGVYNEQFF
17,.,TRBJ2-7,.,TRBV6-4,TGTGCCAGCAGTGGCCTTCTGTTGGGGCGGAGGCCCTACGAGCAGTACTTC,CASSGLLLGRRPYEQYF
11,.,TRBJ2-5,.,TRBV29-1,TGCAGCGTATGGAGGGGAGAGACCCAGTACTTC,CSVWRGETQYF
16,.,TRBJ2-2,TRBD1,TRBV19,TGTGCCAGTAGAAACCGGGACAGGGGTAACACCGGGGAGCTGTTTTTT,CASRNRDRGNTGELFF
13,.,TRBJ2-2,TRBD1,TRBV19,TGTGCCAGTAGGAGCAGGGGGCGGTGGGAGCTGTTTTTT,CASRSRGRWELFF
14,.,TRBJ2-7,TRBD1,TRBV29-1,TGCAGCGCAAGGACAGGCGATACCTCCTACGAGCAGTACTTC,CSARTGDTSYEQYF
14,.,TRBJ2-5,TRBD2,TRBV20-1,TGCAGTGCAACCCTGGGACTAGCATCAGAGACCCAGTACTTC,CSATLGLASETQYF
22,.,TRBJ2-5,.,TRBV7-9,.,CAISTGLEQFFGPGTRGETQYF
15,medium-sized,TRBJ2-3,TRBD2,TRBV20-1,TGCAGTGCCATAAAGGCTAGCGGGCTCACAGATACGCAGTATTTT,CSAIKASGLTDTQYF
14,.,TRBJ1-6,TRBD1,TRBV25-1,TGTGCCAGCAGTTGGGACAGATCTAATTCACCCCTCCACTTT,CASSWDRSNSPLHF
15,.,TRBJ2-2,.,TRBV28,TGTGCCAGCGGTTTGGGGGGCCGGGACACCGGGGAGCTGTTTTTT,CASGLGGRDTGELFF
17,many,TRBJ1-1,TRBD1,TRBV7-9,TGTGCCAGCAGCTTAGCCTCGGGACAGAGAGGGAACACTGAAGCTTTCTTT,CASSLASGQRGNTEAFF
13,many,TRBJ2-6,.,TRBV19,TGTGCCAGTAGTATTGATGGGGCCAACGTCCTGACTTTC,CASSIDGANVLTF
14,many,TRBJ1-2,TRBD1,TRBV12-3/TRBV12-4,TGTGCCAGCAGTCGGTTGGGACAGAGCTATGGCTACACCTTC,CASSRLGQSYGYTF
15,.,TRBJ1-2,.,TRBV2,TGTGCCAGCAGTGATCGGACATCGGGGTACTATGGCTACACCTTC,CASSDRTSGYYGYTF
19,.,TRBJ2-1,.,TRBV4-2,.,CASSFYICSARSRSDEQFF
12,many,TRBJ1-2,TRBD1,TRBV5-1,TGCGCCAGCAGCCCTGGGACAGATGGCTACACCTTC,CASSPGTDGYTF
14,.,TRBJ2-1,TRBD2,TRBV6-1,TGTGCCAACGGACTAGCGGGGGGGCGGAATGAGCAGTTCTTC,CANGLAGGRNEQFF
15,many,TRBJ1-5,.,TRBV6-5,TGTGCCAGCAGTTACTCGAGGCAGGGTAGGCAGCCCCAGCATTTT,CASSYSRQGRQPQHF
12,many,TRBJ1-5,TRBD1,TRBV29-1,TGCAGCGTCGGACAGGTCAATCAGCCCCAGCATTTT,CSVGQVNQPQHF
16,.,TRBJ1-2,TRBD1,TRBV5-5,TGTGCCAGCAGCTTGGTTCCGACAGGGGGCTCGTATGGCTACACCTTC,CASSLVPTGGSYGYTF
13,many,TRBJ1-3,.,TRBV25-1,TGTGCCAGCAGTTCTAGTCCTGGAAACACCATATATTTT,CASSSSPGNTIYF
16,.,TRBJ2-7,TRBD2,TRBV6-1,TGTGCCAGCAATCCCGGGACTAGCGGGACTACCTACGAGCAGTACTTC,CASNPGTSGTTYEQYF
15,many,TRBJ2-2,.,TRBV2,TGTGCCAGCAGCCTACAGGGCTCCGGCACCGGGGAGCTGTTTTTT,CASSLQGSGTGELFF
15,.,TRBJ1-2,.,TRBV5-1,TGCGCCAGCAGCTTGGAGGCGGTCGGAACATATGGCTACACCTTC,CASSLEAVGTYGYTF